These T cell receptor beta chains were read from a single sample in a study of shared clonotypes between healthy human individuals. Some clones are missing from TCRdb's copy, which holds only in-frame ones; the method was immunoSEQ multiplex PCR. The sample records 1.6 million or so clones, around 98.5% being singletons. The sample consisted of naive CD4+ T cells sorted from blood. The source is a man aged 30 to 39 in good health. The CDR3 runs from the conserved cysteine through the conserved F or W. A D gene is named only where the DNA matches it firmly. A clone size is listed for some rows: how often the clone was seen (once, few, many), or a class if it is expanded.

len,v_gene,d_gene,abundance,j_gene,CDR3nt,CDR3aa
14,TRBV4-3,TRBD1,once,TRBJ1-1,TGCGCCAGCAGCCAAGAGGACAGGGTGACTGAAGCTTTCTTT,CASSQEDRVTEAFF
18,TRBV5-5,TRBD2,NA,TRBJ2-7,TGTGCCAGCAGCCTGGGACTAGCGGGAGGTCCGGTCCCCTACGAGCAGTACTTC,CASSLGLAGGPVPYEQYF
15,TRBV6-1,NA,NA,TRBJ2-2,TGTGCCAGCAGTGAAGGATGGACCGCCACCGGGGAGCTGTTTTTT,CASSEGWTATGELFF
12,TRBV29-1,NA,once,TRBJ2-7,TGCAGCGCAGAGAGGGGCGGCCGCGAGCAGTACTTC,CSAERGGREQYF
13,TRBV9,NA,NA,TRBJ2-4,TGTGCCAGCAGCGTTCAGGACAAAAACATTCAGTACTTC,CASSVQDKNIQYF
14,TRBV19,NA,NA,TRBJ1-2,TGTGCCAGTAGTATAATCCTCCGCGACTATGGCTACACCTTC,CASSIILRDYGYTF
16,TRBV18,TRBD1,NA,TRBJ1-3,TGTGCCAGCTCATCGGGACAGACGAACTCTGGAAACACCATATATTTT,CASSSGQTNSGNTIYF
15,TRBV6-1,NA,NA,TRBJ2-7,TGTGCCAGCAGTGAACAGGCTAGCTACTCCTACGAGCAGTACTTC,CASSEQASYSYEQYF
13,TRBV18,NA,NA,TRBJ2-7,TGTGCCAGCTCCCCAGGGTACTCCTACGAGCAGTACTTC,CASSPGYSYEQYF
16,TRBV6-1,NA,NA,TRBJ2-5,TGTGCCAGCAGTGACATCCTCGGGCAGCCCCAAGAGACCCAGTACTTC,CASSDILGQPQETQYF
14,TRBV4-3,NA,NA,TRBJ2-6,TGCGCCAGCAGCCAAAGGTTTGGGGCCAACGTCCTGACTTTC,CASSQRFGANVLTF
18,TRBV18,NA,NA,TRBJ1-4,TGTGCCAGCTCGCCCGTTAAGGGGCAGGTTGCAACTAATGAAAAACTGTTTTTT,CASSPVKGQVATNEKLFF
11,TRBV20-1,NA,once,TRBJ2-7,TGCAGTGCTAGCCAAGCGGACGAGCAGTACTTC,CSASQADEQYF
13,TRBV19,NA,NA,TRBJ1-2,TGTGCCAGTATAAGGTACAGACTCTATGGCTACACCTTC,CASIRYRLYGYTF
13,TRBV7-8,NA,NA,TRBJ2-7,TGTGCCAGCAGCTTAGAAGAGGTCTACGAGCAGTACTTC,CASSLEEVYEQYF
15,TRBV10-1,TRBD2,NA,TRBJ2-7,TGCGCCAGCAGTGAGTCTGGGACTAGCGGCTACGAGCAGTACTTC,CASSESGTSGYEQYF
18,TRBV5-1,TRBD1,NA,TRBJ2-7,TGCGCCAGCAGCTTGGCTCAGCTCCGGACAGGGGGGGTTTACGAGCAGTACTTC,CASSLAQLRTGGVYEQYF
11,TRBV28,NA,NA,TRBJ2-7,TGTGCCAGCAGCCGCCGGTACGAGCAGTACTTC,CASSRRYEQYF
16,TRBV5-1,TRBD2,NA,TRBJ2-3,TGCGCCAGCAGCTTGGGGACTAGCGGGATGACAGATACGCAGTATTTT,CASSLGTSGMTDTQYF
14,TRBV28,TRBD2,NA,TRBJ2-7,TGTGCCAGCAGTCCTTCGGGACTATCCTACGAGCAGTACTTC,CASSPSGLSYEQYF